This record looks at one TCR beta chain sequence and its context. The same CDR3 also results from other DNA sequences found in this sample. This sample's treatment: around 19 received Ad26.COV2.S at low or high dose, single or two shots; roughly 5 received placebo; per-sample allocation not given. Sampling happened 63 days after the first vaccine or placebo injection. Sequenced by immunoSEQ multiplex PCR; TCRdb stores in-frame clones only, minus some. In the table there are 440,000 or so clones, roughly 87% of which are singletons. CDR1 is KGHSH, CDR2 LQKENI, per germline. The CDR3 contains 14 residues. The V end was cut by 0 bases, the J end by 4 bases, with 10 bases between. The sample comes from a study of Ad26.COV2.S vaccination and SARS-CoV-2 variants.

The clonotype comes from a person aged 18 to 59 who received the Ad26.COV2.S COVID-19 vaccine or a placebo. This chain connects TRBV18 to TRBJ2-7; D is unclear. Specimen: peripheral blood, collected in a trial of Ad26.COV2.S vaccine versus placebo. CDR3 sequence reads: CASSPPSRAYEQYF. The CDR3 DNA sequence: TGTGCCAGCTCACCACCGAGTAGGGCTTACGAGCAGTACTTC.